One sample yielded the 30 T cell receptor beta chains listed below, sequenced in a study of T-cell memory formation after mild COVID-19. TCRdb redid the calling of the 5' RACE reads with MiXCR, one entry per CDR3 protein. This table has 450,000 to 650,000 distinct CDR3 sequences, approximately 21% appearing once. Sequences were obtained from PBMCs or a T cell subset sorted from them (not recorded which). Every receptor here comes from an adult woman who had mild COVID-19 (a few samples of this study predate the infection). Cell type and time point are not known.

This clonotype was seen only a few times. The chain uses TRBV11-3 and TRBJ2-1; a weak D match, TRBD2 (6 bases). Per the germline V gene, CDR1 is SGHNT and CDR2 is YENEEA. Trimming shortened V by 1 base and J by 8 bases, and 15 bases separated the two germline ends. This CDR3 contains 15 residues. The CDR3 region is CASSLGVPPGDEQFF. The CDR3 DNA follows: TGTGCCAGCAGCTTAGGGGTTCCACCGGGGGATGAGCAGTTCTTC. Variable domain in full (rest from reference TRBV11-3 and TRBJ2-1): EAGVVQSPRYKIIEKKQPVAFWCNPISGHNTLYWYLQNLGQGPELLIRYENEEAVDDSQLPKDRFSAERLKGVDSTLKIQPAELGDSAVYLCASSLGVPPGDEQFFGPGTRLTVL.

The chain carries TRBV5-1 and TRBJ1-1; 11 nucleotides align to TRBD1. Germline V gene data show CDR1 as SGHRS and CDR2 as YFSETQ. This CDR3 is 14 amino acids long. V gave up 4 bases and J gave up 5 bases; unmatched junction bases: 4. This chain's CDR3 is CASSLGQGETEAFF. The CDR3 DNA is TGCGCCAGCAGCCTGGGACAGGGGGAGACTGAAGCTTTCTTT.

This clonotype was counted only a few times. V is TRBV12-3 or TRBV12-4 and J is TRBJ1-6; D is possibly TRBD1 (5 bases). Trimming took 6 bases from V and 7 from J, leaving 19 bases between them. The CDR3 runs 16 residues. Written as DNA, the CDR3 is TGTGCCAGCAGCTTCTTGGCACCGGGGCTGAATTCACCCCTCCACTTT. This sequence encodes CASSFLAPGLNSPLHF.

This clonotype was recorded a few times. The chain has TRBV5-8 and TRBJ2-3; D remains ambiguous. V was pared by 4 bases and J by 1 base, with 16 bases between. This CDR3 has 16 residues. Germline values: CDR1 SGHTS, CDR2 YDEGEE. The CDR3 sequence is CASSPPLGIGTDTQYF. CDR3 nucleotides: TGTGCCAGCAGCCCACCGTTGGGGATCGGCACAGATACGCAGTATTTT.

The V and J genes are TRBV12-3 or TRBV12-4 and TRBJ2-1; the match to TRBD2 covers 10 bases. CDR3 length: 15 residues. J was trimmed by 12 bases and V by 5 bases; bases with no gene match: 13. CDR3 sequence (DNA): TGTGCCAGCAGTGAGAGGAGGGTAGCGGGGGGATTGCAGTTCTTC. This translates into CASSERRVAGGLQFF.

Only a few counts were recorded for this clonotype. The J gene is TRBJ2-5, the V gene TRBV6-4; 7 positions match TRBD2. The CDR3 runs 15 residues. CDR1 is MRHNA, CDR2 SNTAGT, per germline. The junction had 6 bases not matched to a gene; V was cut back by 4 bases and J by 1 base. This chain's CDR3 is CASSASSGAQETQYF. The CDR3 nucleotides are TGTGCCAGCAGTGCCTCTAGCGGAGCCCAAGAGACCCAGTACTTC.

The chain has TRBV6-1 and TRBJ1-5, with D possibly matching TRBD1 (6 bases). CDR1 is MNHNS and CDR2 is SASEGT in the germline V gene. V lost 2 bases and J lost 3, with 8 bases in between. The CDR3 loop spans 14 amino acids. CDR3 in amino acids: CASSEMGANQPQHF. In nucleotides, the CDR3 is TGTGCCAGCAGTGAAATGGGGGCCAATCAGCCCCAGCATTTT.

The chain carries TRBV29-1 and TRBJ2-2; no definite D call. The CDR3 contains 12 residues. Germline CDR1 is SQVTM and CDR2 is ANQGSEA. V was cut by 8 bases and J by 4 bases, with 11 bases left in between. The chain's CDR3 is CSIGRSTGELFF. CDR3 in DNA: TGCAGCATTGGGCGGAGCACCGGGGAGCTGTTTTTT.

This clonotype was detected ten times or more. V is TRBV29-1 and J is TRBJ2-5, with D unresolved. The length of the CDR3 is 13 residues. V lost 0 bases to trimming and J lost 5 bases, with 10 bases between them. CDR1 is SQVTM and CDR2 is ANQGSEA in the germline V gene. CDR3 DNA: TGCAGCGTTGAAGATCACCCTCAGGAGACCCAGTACTTC. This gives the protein CSVEDHPQETQYF. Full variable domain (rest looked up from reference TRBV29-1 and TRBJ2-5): SAVISQKPSRDICQRGTSLTIQCQVDSQVTMMFWYRQQPGQSLTLIATANQGSEATYESGFVIDKFPISRPNLTFSTLTVSNMSPEDSSIYLCSVEDHPQETQYFGPGTRLLVL.

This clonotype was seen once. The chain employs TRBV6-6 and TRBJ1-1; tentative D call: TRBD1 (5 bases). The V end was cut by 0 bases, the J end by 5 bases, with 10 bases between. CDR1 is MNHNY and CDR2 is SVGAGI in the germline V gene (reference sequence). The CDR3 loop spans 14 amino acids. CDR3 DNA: TGTGCCAGCAGTTACTCAGGCAGGGTGACTGAAGCTTTCTTT. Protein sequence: CASSYSGRVTEAFF.

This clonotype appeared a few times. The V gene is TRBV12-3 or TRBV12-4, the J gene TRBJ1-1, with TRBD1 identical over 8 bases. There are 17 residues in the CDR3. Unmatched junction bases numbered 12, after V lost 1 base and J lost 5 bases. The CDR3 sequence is CASSLGSSRGPGTEAFF. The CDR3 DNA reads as TGTGCCAGCAGTTTAGGGAGCTCCAGGGGGCCGGGAACTGAAGCTTTCTTT.

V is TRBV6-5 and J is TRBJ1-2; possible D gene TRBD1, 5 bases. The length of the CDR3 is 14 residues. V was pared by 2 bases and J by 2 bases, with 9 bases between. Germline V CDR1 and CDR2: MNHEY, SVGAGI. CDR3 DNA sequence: TGTGCCAGCAGTTACGGGGCGACCAACTATGGCTACACCTTC. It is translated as CASSYGATNYGYTF.

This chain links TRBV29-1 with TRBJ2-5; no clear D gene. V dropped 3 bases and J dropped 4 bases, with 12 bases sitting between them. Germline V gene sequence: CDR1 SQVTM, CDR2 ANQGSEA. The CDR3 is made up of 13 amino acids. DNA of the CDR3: TGCAGCGTTGACGCTATAACCAGAGAGACCCAGTACTTC. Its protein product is CSVDAITRETQYF.

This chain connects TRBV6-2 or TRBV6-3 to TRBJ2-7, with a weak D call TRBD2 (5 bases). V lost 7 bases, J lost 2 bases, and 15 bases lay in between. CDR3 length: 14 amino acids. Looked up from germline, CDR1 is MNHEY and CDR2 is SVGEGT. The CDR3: CASKQRRLTYEQYF. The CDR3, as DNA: TGTGCCAGCAAACAGCGGAGACTCACCTACGAGCAGTACTTC.

DNA of the CDR3: TGTGCCAGCAGCTTAATTGTGGGGCGGACCTCCTACGAGCAGTACTTC. As protein: CASSLIVGRTSYEQYF. The chain couples TRBV5-6 to TRBJ2-7; possible D gene TRBD1, 5 bases. The CDR3 has 16 amino acids. The V and J ends lost 2 bases and 0 bases respectively, with 15 bases between them. CDR1 SGHDT and CDR2 YYEEEE come from the germline V gene.

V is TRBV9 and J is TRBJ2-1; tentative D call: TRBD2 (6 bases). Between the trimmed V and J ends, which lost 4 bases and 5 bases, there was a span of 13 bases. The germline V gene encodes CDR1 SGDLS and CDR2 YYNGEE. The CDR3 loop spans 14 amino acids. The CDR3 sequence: CASSKGRGNNEQFF. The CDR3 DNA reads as TGTGCCAGCAGCAAGGGGCGCGGGAACAATGAGCAGTTCTTC.

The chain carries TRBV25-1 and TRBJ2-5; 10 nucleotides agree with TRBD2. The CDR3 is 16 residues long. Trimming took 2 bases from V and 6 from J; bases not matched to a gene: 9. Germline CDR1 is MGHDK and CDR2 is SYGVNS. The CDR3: CASSEQASGRLKTQYF. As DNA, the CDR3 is TGTGCCAGCAGTGAACAGGCTAGCGGGAGACTAAAGACCCAGTACTTC.

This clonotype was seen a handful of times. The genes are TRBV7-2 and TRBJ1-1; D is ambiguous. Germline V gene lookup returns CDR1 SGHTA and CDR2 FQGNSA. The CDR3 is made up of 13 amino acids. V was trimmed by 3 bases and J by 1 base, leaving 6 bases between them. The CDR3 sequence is CASSFTANTEAFF. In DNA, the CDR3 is TGTGCCAGCAGCTTCACAGCGAACACTGAAGCTTTCTTT.

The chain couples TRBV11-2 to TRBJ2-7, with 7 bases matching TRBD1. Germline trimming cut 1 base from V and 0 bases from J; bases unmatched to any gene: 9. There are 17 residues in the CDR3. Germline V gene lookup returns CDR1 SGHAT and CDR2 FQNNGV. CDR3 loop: CASSLGDSRLSSYEQYF. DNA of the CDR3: TGTGCCAGCAGCTTAGGGGACAGTCGACTAAGCTCCTACGAGCAGTACTTC.

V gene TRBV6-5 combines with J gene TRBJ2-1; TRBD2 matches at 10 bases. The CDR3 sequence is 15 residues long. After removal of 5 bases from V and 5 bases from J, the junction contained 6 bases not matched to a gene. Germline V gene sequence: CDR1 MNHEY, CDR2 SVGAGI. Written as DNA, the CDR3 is TGTGCCAGCAGTCATAGCGGGGGGCCTGACAATGAGCAGTTCTTC. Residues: CASSHSGGPDNEQFF.

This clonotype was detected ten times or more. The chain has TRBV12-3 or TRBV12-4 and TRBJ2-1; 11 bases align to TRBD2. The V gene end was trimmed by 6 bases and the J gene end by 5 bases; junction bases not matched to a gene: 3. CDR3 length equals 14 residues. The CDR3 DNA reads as TGTGCCAGCAGGGCTAGCGGGGGGAACAATGAGCAGTTCTTC. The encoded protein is CASRASGGNNEQFF.

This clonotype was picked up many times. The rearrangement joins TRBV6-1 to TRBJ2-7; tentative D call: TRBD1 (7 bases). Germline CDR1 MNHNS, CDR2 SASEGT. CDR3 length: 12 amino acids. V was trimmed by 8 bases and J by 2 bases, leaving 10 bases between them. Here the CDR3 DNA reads TGTGCCAGCGGGGGGACAGCCTACGAGCAGTACTTC. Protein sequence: CASGGTAYEQYF.

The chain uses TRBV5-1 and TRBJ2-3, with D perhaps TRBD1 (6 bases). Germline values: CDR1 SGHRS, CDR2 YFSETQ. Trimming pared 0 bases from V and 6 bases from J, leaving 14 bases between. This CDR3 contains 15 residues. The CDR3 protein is CASSLGQVYGDTQYF. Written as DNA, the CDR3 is TGCGCCAGCAGCTTGGGACAGGTATATGGGGATACGCAGTATTTT.

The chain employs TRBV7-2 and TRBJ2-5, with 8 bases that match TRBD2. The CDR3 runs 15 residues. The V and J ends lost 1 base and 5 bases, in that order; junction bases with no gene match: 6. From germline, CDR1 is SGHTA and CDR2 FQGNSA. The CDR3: CASSLGAGAWETQYF. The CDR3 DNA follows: TGTGCCAGCAGCTTAGGAGCGGGGGCTTGGGAGACCCAGTACTTC.

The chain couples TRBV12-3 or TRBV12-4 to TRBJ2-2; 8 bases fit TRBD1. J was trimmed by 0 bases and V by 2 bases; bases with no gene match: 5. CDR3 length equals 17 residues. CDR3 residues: CASSLPGQGTNTGELFF. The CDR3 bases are TGTGCCAGCAGTTTACCCGGACAGGGAACGAACACCGGGGAGCTGTTTTTT.

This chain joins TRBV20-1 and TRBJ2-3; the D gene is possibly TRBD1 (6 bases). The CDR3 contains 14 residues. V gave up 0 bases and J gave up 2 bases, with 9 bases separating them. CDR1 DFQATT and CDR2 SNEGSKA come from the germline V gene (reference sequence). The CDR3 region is CSARDWGLTDTQYF. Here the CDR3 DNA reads TGCAGTGCTAGAGATTGGGGGCTCACAGATACGCAGTATTTT.

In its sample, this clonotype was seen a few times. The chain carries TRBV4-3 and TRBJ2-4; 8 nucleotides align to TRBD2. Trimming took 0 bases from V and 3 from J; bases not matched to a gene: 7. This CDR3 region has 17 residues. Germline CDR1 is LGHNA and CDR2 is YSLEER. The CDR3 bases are TGCGCCAGCAGCCAAGATACCAGCGGGGGCTTCAAAAACATTCAGTACTTC. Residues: CASSQDTSGGFKNIQYF.

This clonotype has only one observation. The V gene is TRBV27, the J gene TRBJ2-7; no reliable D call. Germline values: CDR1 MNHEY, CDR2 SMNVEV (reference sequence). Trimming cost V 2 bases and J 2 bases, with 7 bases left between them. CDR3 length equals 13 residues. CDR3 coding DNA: TGTGCCAGCAGTTTACGGAGCACCTACGAGCAGTACTTC. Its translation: CASSLRSTYEQYF.

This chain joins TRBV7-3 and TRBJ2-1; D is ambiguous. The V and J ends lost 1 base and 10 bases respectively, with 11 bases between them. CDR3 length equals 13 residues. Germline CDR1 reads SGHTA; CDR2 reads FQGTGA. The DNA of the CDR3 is TGTGCCAGCAGCTTAATGTTGACGGCAGAGCAGTTCTTC. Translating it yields CASSLMLTAEQFF. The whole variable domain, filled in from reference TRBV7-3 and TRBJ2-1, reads GAGVSQTPSNKVTEKGKYVELRCDPISGHTALYWYRQSLGQGPEFLIYFQGTGAADDSGLPNDRFFAVRPEGSVSTLKIQRTERGDSAVYLCASSLMLTAEQFFGPGTRLTVL.

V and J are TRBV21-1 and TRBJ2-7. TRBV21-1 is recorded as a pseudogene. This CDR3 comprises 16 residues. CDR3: CASSKARGGCYYEQYF. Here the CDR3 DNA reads TGTGCCAGCAGCAAAGCGCGGGGTGGCTGCTACTACGAGCAGTACTTC.